This is a list of T cell receptor beta chains from one sample in a study of blood T cell repertoires in COVID-19. This table comes from immunoSEQ multiplex PCR, and its TCRdb copy is limited to in-frame clones, with some not included. The table records over 200,000 clones, 90% of them present only once. Sequencing used peripheral blood. These receptor sequences come from a man aged 25 to 40 with COVID-19, enrolled during active disease. Both conserved end residues are part of each CDR3.

v_call cdr3_aa
TRBV6-5 CASSFGQGVIGYTF
TRBV29-1 CSVEAARGRETQYF
TRBV5-1 CASSFIAGGQGETQYF
TRBV9 CASSPTGQANYGYTF
TRBV28 CASSLVVESNQPQHF
TRBV28 CASGARYGYTF
TRBV28 CASRPQGAGNTEAFF
TRBV7-2 CASSFRPGTGGGYGYTF
TRBV6-5 CASRRGSSGNTIYF
TRBV5-6 CASSLANFNSPLHF
TRBV9 CASSVDWGVQPQHF
TRBV6-6 CASSYSAGTAKVGDTF
TRBV2 CASSERGVYLGTEAFF
TRBV20-1 CSGAQETQYF
TRBV3-1/TRBV3-2 CASSLEPGQGDIIQETQYF
TRBV5-1 CASSLTGTATSYEQYF
TRBV24-1 CATSMAVNEKLFF
TRBV3-1/TRBV3-2 CASSPGQGGGYTF
TRBV12-3/TRBV12-4 CASRTQTGGRAFF
TRBV29-1 CSVKTGINYGYTF
TRBV4-3 CASSQERGSSNEKLFF
TRBV27 CASSLGSVTEAFF
TRBV19 CASSSRGALGNQPQHF
TRBV7-9 CASSLAGLAASTDTQYF
TRBV11-3 CASSLGQGPTEAFF
TRBV7-7 CASSTGLSDEQYF
TRBV7-8 CASSPLGYEQYF
TRBV18 CASSPGQSYEQYF
TRBV5-4 CASGRGTDTQYF
TRBV12-3/TRBV12-4 CASRSYYEQFF
TRBV2 CASSQINYGYTF
TRBV7-3 CASSPGVLGNTIYF
TRBV10-3 CAISESEGAFNEQFF
TRBV5-1 CASRMSGGAGNEQFF
TRBV12-3/TRBV12-4 CASSLTVYYGYTF
TRBV2 CASSDENRVEEQYF
TRBV5-6 CASSRLAAYYEQYF
TRBV7-9 CASSPRTANTEAFF
TRBV6-1 CASSVPGQGRGNQPQHF
TRBV28 CASMRQNTEAFF
TRBV6-5 CASRLGSTIYGYTF
TRBV21-1 CASSSLSSVSYNEQFF
TRBV6-6 CASSGQGYSNQPQHF
TRBV5-6 CASSLGRAGGSNQPQHF
TRBV9 CASSPQGFYEQYF
TRBV7-9 CASSLELAGGWEQFF
TRBV29-1 CSVRRELEQYF
TRBV6-6 CASSYGTQGGYGYTF
TRBV2 CASRDSYSNQPQHF
TRBV27 CASSLIRGGANVLTF
TRBV18 CASSPGDRGGGYTF
TRBV19 CASSTITQGKDTEAFF
TRBV7-2 CASSLVGQGAPYGYTF
TRBV6-2/TRBV6-3 CASSPLGAGGTTGELFF
TRBV6-5 CASILGTSGVFLQYF